Shown below are 16 T cell receptor beta chains from a single sample sequenced in a study of long-term antiretroviral therapy in people with HIV. Researchers ran immunoSEQ v3.0 at survey level. Using immunoSEQ multiplex PCR, the repertoire was profiled, and TCRdb retains in-frame clones only, with some absent. The profile shows tens of thousands of clones, approximately 86% of them singletons. This material consisted of unsorted PBMCs, taken 0.1 years before starting antiretroviral therapy. Receptors were obtained from a woman in her 50s with HIV.

This sequence joins TRBV21-1 and TRBJ1-1. TRBV21-1 is a recognized pseudogene. The CDR3 consists of 16 residues. CDR3 sequence reads: CASSLPIANIRTEAFF. CDR3 DNA sequence: TGTGCCAGCAGTTTGCCAATAGCTAACATTCGCACTGAAGCTTTCTTT.

This rearrangement joins TRBV9 to TRBJ2-7, with TRBD1 identical over 7 bases. This CDR3 is 14 amino acids long. The junction had 6 bases not matched to a gene; V was cut back by 1 base and J by 5 bases. Germline V gives CDR1 SGDLS, CDR2 YYNGEE. The CDR3 DNA follows: TGTGCCAGCAGCGTACTCGGACAGGCGGACGAGCAGTACTTC. Amino acid sequence: CASSVLGQADEQYF.

The V gene is TRBV18, the J gene TRBJ2-2; TRBD2 is a possible D gene (5 bases). Trimming stripped 5 bases from V and 8 bases from J, with 9 bases between. This CDR3 contains 12 residues. CDR1 is KGHSH, CDR2 LQKENI, per germline. The CDR3 loop is CASSSRGGELFF. The DNA of the CDR3 is TGTGCCAGCTCATCCCGCGGGGGGGAGCTGTTTTTT.

This clone appeared a few times. The chain links TRBV9 to TRBJ2-2; tentatively, D is TRBD2 (6 bases). This CDR3 has 16 amino acids. Trimming removed 2 bases at V and 7 bases at J, with 18 bases between. Looked up from germline, CDR1 is SGDLS and CDR2 is YYNGEE. CDR3 sequence: CASSVRDSYRGGELFF. In nucleotides, the CDR3 is TGTGCCAGCAGCGTCCGGGACTCCTATCGGGGCGGGGAGCTGTTTTTT.

This clone was observed a single time. The chain carries TRBV7-9 and TRBJ1-1, with D perhaps matching TRBD1 (6 bases). This CDR3 has 14 amino acids. The V end was cut by 5 bases, the J end by 1 base, with 11 bases between. Per the germline V gene, CDR1 is SEHNR and CDR2 is FQNEAQ (reference sequence). The CDR3 sequence is CASSPGAPNTEAFF. The CDR3 DNA sequence: TGTGCCAGCAGCCCAGGGGCACCGAACACTGAAGCTTTCTTT.

The chain uses TRBV5-1 and TRBJ1-1, with D uncertain. Germline CDR1 and CDR2: SGHRS and YFSETQ. V was pared by 0 bases and J by 9 bases, with 18 bases between. This CDR3 spans 15 amino acids. The CDR3 sequence is CASSLETVGRVKAFF. In DNA form, the CDR3 reads TGCGCCAGCAGCTTGGAGACGGTTGGTAGGGTGAAAGCTTTCTTT.

The genes are TRBV27 and TRBJ1-5; the D gene is possibly TRBD1 (6 bases). The CDR3 is 18 residues long. From germline, CDR1 is MNHEY and CDR2 SMNVEV (reference sequence). V dropped 1 base and J dropped 4 bases, with 20 bases sitting between them. DNA for the CDR3: TGTGCCAGCAGTTTATGCCTCCAACAGGGTAATGAAAATCAGCCCCAGCATTTT. Translating it yields CASSLCLQQGNENQPQHF.

The V gene is TRBV27, the J gene TRBJ2-5; unclear D gene. V was shortened by 4 bases and J by 1 base, with 10 bases between the two germline ends. This CDR3 spans 14 amino acids. Germline loops: CDR1 MNHEY, CDR2 SMNVEV (reference sequence). This CDR3 is CASSSLPSQETQYF. DNA for the CDR3: TGTGCCAGCAGTTCCCTCCCGAGCCAAGAGACCCAGTACTTC.

The V gene is TRBV18, the J gene TRBJ2-2, with 11 bases matching TRBD1. J gave up 6 bases and V 0 bases, and 6 bases lay outside the gene matches. Germline assignment: CDR1 KGHSH and CDR2 LQKENI. The CDR3 runs to 17 residues. The CDR3 DNA is TGTGCCAGCTCACCACCTTCAGGACAGGGGGCTTCCGGGGAGCTGTTTTTT. Protein product: CASSPPSGQGASGELFF. Combining the CDR3 with reference TRBV18 and TRBJ2-2 gives the whole variable domain NAGVMQNPRHLVRRRGQEARLRCSPMKGHSHVYWYRQLPEEGLKFMVYLQKENIIDESGMPKERFSAEFPKEGPSILRIQQVVRGDSAAYFCASSPPSGQGASGELFFGEGSRLTVL.

This chain links TRBV29-1 with TRBJ2-2, with 9 bases that match TRBD1. V gave up 0 bases and J gave up 7 bases; unmatched junction bases: 21. The germline V gene has CDR1 SQVTM and CDR2 ANQGSEA. The length of the CDR3 is 20 residues. The chain's CDR3 is CSVEDPNRIGGQGRSGELFF. The CDR3 DNA reads as TGCAGCGTTGAAGATCCTAATAGGATAGGGGGACAGGGTAGGAGCGGGGAGCTGTTTTTT.

V and J are TRBV5-1 and TRBJ1-6; D is ambiguous. This CDR3 spans 15 amino acids. The V gene's germline CDR1 is SGHRS and CDR2 YFSETQ. Trimming stripped 0 bases from V and 10 bases from J, with 14 bases between. This CDR3 reads CASSLDTPEHSPLHF. The CDR3 nucleotides are TGCGCCAGCAGCTTGGACACGCCGGAACACTCACCCCTCCACTTT.

In nucleotides, the CDR3 is TGTGCCAGCAGCCAAGACAGCGGGGGGGCCACAGATACGCAGTATTTT. This sequence encodes CASSQDSGGATDTQYF. The chain combines TRBV14 with TRBJ2-3; TRBD2 matches 10 bases. Germline CDR1 reads SGHDN; CDR2 reads FVKESK. This CDR3 has 16 amino acids. V shed 0 bases, J shed 2 bases, and the junction held 2 bases outside the gene matches.

This chain connects TRBV6-6 to TRBJ1-4; 8 bases line up with TRBD1. CDR3 length equals 15 residues. Germline V gene data show CDR1 as MNHNY and CDR2 as SVGAGI (reference sequence). The V segment lost 0 bases and the J segment 8 bases; nucleotides outside the gene matches: 5. In DNA, the CDR3 is TGTGCCAGCAGTTACTCGACAGGGGCAGAGGAAAAACTGTTTTTT. Protein product: CASSYSTGAEEKLFF.

The rearrangement uses TRBV19 and TRBJ1-2; no definite D call. In germline, CDR1 is LNHDA, CDR2 SQIVND (reference sequence). Trimming removed 1 base at V and 4 bases at J, with 16 bases between. The CDR3 sequence is 16 residues long. CDR3 nucleotide sequence: TGTGCCAGTAGTATAGGAGAGAGGGCACCAGGCTATGGCTACACCTTC. This encodes CASSIGERAPGYGYTF.

The V call is TRBV7-2, the J call TRBJ2-5; TRBD1 aligns across 7 bases. CDR3 length: 15 residues. V lost 5 bases and J lost 2; bases outside the gene matches: 8. The germline gives CDR1 SGHTA, CDR2 FQGNSA. The CDR3 is CASSGTGVGQETQYF. The CDR3 DNA is TGTGCCAGCAGCGGAACAGGGGTCGGACAAGAGACCCAGTACTTC.

The DNA of the CDR3 is TGTGCCAGCATTCCCCAGAATGAGCAGTTCTTC. It codes for CASIPQNEQFF. The V and J genes are TRBV2 and TRBJ2-1; no definite D call. V was clipped by 7 bases and J by 7 bases, with 8 bases between them. Germline CDR1 reads SNHLY; CDR2 reads FYNNEI. The CDR3 consists of 11 residues. The variable domain in full, with the rest retrieved from reference TRBV2 and TRBJ2-1, is EPEVTQTPSHQVTQMGQEVILRCVPISNHLYFYWYRQILGQKVEFLVSFYNNEISEKSEIFDDQFSVERPDGSNFTLKIRSTKLEDSAMYFCASIPQNEQFFGPGTRLTVL.